This TCR beta chain appears in the sequencing data of a study of PD-1 blockade in classical Hodgkin lymphoma. Overall study findings and caveats: Partial responders and progressors had significantly lower baseline TCR diversity. Relative to healthy donors, newly diagnosed patients reportedly had lower baseline TCR diversity, which was reported as lower still in relapsed/refractory patients. Some patients started nivolumab under 1 year after ASCT, and they were excluded.

Relapses following autologous stem cell transplantation were seen in all patients, with brentuximab vedotin exposure varying. Notes on this clone: Antigen specificity is unknown.

Profiled with immunoSEQ multiplex PCR; TCRdb holds only in-frame clones, not every one. The repertoire has 45,000 or so clones, around nine tenths of them found once; the top ten carry about a tenth. Specimen: peripheral blood mononuclear cells (PBMCs), collected at baseline. This sequence was found in a human donor with classical Hodgkin lymphoma.

DNA of the CDR3: TGTGCCAGCAGTTCCCTTAATCAGCCCCAGCATTTT. Amino acid sequence: CASSSLNQPQHF. The J gene is TRBJ1-5, the V gene TRBV28; the D is unclear. CDR3 length: 12 residues. The V gene lost 4 bases and the J gene lost 4 bases, with 5 bases spanning the gap. CDR1 and CDR2 from the germline V gene are MDHEN and SYDVKM. The full variable domain, with the rest looked up from reference TRBV28 and TRBJ1-5, is DVKVTQSSRYLVKRTGEKVFLECVQDMDHENMFWYRQDPGLGLRLIYFSYDVKMKEKGDIPEGYSVSREKKERFSLILESASTNQTSMYLCASSSLNQPQHFGDGTRLSIL.